This TCR beta chain stems from a study of blood T cell repertoires in COVID-19. Overall study context: Acute and convalescent COVID-19 specimens originated in the United States, Italy and Spain. In each case, the material was cDNA or gDNA derived from T cells, B-cell-depleted T cells, or PBMCs.

In this sample, this clone turned up a few times. The same CDR3 is also encoded by other DNA sequences in this sample. Original methodology: Estimated nucleated cell counts came from reference gene primer amplification. The assay was immunoSEQ multiplex PCR, and TCRdb's table has in-frame clones only and misses some. The DNA gave D and trimming, while V, J and clone size come from that table. The table has about 170,000 clones, about 82% seen once. This CDR3 spans 14 amino acids. V gave up 1 base and J gave up 2 bases, with 8 bases separating them. CDR1 is LGHDT and CDR2 is YNNKEL in the germline V gene (reference sequence).

This chain joins TRBV3-1 (or the pseudogene TRBV3-2) and TRBJ1-1; D is unclear. This clonotype originated in a woman aged 80 or over with COVID-19, enrolled during active disease. Sample: peripheral blood. As DNA, the CDR3 is TGTGCCAGCAGCCAAGGAGGAGGAAACACTGAAGCTTTCTTT. It translates to CASSQGGGNTEAFF.